This is a list of T cell receptor beta chains from one sample in a study of blood T cell repertoires in COVID-19. TCRdb's table, derived via immunoSEQ multiplex PCR, lists solely in-frame clones and lacks some. The table shows fewer than 250,000 clones, with around 90% occurring only once. Sequencing was performed on peripheral blood. These receptors originate from a man aged 25 to 40 with COVID-19, enrolled during active disease. The conserved cysteine and the conserved F or W are not part of the CDR3 here. A D gene is named only where the DNA matches it firmly.

ASTEGDRPQPQH	TRBJ1-5	TRBD1	TRBV6-5
ASSYRSGRREQY	TRBJ2-7	.	TRBV6-2/TRBV6-3
ASSLVLAGSTDTQY	TRBJ2-3	TRBD2	TRBV7-3
ASTPTGKNIQY	TRBJ2-4	TRBD1	TRBV5-4
ASSMDTTEAF	TRBJ1-1	.	TRBV5-4
ASSLLVGQGPF	TRBJ1-1	TRBD1	TRBV3-1/TRBV3-2
ASSLWTGSYPSDGYT	TRBJ1-2	TRBD1	TRBV7-9
ASSQVFRRGAYEQY	TRBJ2-7	TRBD2	TRBV4-1
ASTVLAARYGYT	TRBJ1-2	.	TRBV28
SGAIIEAF	TRBJ1-1	.	TRBV20-1
ASTLSGVMNNEQF	TRBJ2-1	TRBD2	TRBV5-4
ASSSQGYTEAF	TRBJ1-1	.	TRBV12-3/TRBV12-4
AVSGAGNQPQH	TRBJ1-5	.	TRBV19
ASGLVWDRDSNQPQH	TRBJ1-5	TRBD1	TRBV12-5
ASTPGGDGGQPQH	TRBJ1-5	.	TRBV19
ASSYSTEYEQY	TRBJ2-7	.	TRBV6-6
ATSIGKGYEQY	TRBJ2-7	.	TRBV15
ASSQDSAGANYGYT	TRBJ1-2	.	TRBV3-1/TRBV3-2
ASSLQGAQDGYT	TRBJ1-2	TRBD1	TRBV13
ATSLQGTHHTDTQY	TRBJ2-3	.	TRBV15
ASSEALQGPLEQY	TRBJ2-7	.	TRBV2
ASYGTGGYNEQF	TRBJ2-1	TRBD1	TRBV19
AWSVGGSLETQY	TRBJ2-5	.	TRBV30
ASSPLPGQRGYEQY	TRBJ2-7	TRBD1	TRBV18
ASSQTQGRRIWNEQF	TRBJ2-1	.	TRBV4-1
ARLPRKAGRRTGELF	TRBJ2-2	TRBD2	TRBV27
ASSKALSPPGGACWGETQY	TRBJ2-5	.	TRBV21-1
ASSFGGVGSPLH	TRBJ1-6	.	TRBV11-2
ARSSLQGRYGSPLH	TRBJ1-6	TRBD1	TRBV5-3
ASSPGTYYEQY	TRBJ2-7	.	TRBV7-9
ASSLDRATGTDTQY	TRBJ2-3	.	TRBV13
ASALAGYNEQF	TRBJ2-1	TRBD2	TRBV6-5
ASSQERSVTGELF	TRBJ2-2	.	TRBV4-2
ASRPGTGGNEKLF	TRBJ1-4	TRBD1	TRBV6-5
ASSRPTGEFTLH	TRBJ1-6	TRBD1	TRBV4-2
ASSYPASGGTDTQY	TRBJ2-3	TRBD2	TRBV6-5
ASTRRGRSSYEQY	TRBJ2-7	.	TRBV6-5
ASSQDSDIPNTGELF	TRBJ2-2	.	TRBV3-1/TRBV3-2
ASRGWGGRTNEKLF	TRBJ1-4	.	TRBV4-1
ASSHPGGTGELF	TRBJ2-2	.	TRBV4-2
ASTEDGQGPYEQY	TRBJ2-7	.	TRBV6-5
AISEGQGANEQY	TRBJ2-7	TRBD1	TRBV10-3
ATSAIGGEEQY	TRBJ2-7	.	TRBV15
SVPSLKTNYNEQF	TRBJ2-1	.	TRBV29-1
ASSSGQGGSPLH	TRBJ1-6	TRBD1	TRBV19
ASSSPGTDTQY	TRBJ2-3	.	TRBV6-2/TRBV6-3
ASSLVLAGAQETQY	TRBJ2-5	TRBD2	TRBV5-6
ASSYGTVNEKLF	TRBJ1-4	.	TRBV6-5